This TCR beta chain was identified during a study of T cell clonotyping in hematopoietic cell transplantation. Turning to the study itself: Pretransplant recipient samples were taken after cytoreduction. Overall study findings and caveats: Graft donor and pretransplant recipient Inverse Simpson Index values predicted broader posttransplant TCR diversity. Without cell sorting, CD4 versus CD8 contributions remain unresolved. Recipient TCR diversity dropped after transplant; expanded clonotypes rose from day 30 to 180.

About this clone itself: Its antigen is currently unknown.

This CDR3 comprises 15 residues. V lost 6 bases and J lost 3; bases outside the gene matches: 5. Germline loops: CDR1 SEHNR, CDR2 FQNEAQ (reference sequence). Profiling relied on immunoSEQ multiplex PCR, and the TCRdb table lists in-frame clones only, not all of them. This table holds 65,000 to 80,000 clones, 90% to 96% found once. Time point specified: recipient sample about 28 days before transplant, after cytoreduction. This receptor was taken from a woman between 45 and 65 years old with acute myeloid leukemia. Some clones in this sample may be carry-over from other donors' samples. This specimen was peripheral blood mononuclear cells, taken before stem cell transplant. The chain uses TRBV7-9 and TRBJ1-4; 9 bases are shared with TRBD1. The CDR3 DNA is TGTGCCAGCAGTTACTGGACAGGGGCTAATGAAAAACTGTTTTTT. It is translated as CASSYWTGANEKLFF.